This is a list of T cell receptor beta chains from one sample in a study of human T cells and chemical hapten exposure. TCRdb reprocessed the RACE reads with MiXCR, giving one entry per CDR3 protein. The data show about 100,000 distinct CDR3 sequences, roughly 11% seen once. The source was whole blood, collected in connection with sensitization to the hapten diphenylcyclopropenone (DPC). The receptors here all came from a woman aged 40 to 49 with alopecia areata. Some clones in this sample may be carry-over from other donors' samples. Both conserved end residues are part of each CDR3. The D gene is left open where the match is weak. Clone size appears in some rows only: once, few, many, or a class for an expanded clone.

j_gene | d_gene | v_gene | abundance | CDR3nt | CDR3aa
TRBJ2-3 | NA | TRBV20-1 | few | TGCAGTGCTAGCTACAGCACAGATACGCAGTATTTT | CSASYSTDTQYF
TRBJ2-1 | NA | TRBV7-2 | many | TGTGCCAGCAGCTCAGTCGTCAGGGGAAGGGGAAATGAGCAGTTCTTC | CASSSVVRGRGNEQFF
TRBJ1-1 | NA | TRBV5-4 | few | TGTGCCAGCAGCTTGATGTCTGGGGTGGGCACTGAAGCTTTCTTT | CASSLMSGVGTEAFF
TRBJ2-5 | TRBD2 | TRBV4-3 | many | TGCGCCAGCAGCCAAGATTTTGGGGGGGTAGAGACCCAGTACTTC | CASSQDFGGVETQYF
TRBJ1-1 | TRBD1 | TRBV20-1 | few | TGCAGTGCTAGAGAGACGGGACAGGGGGCGACTGAAGCTTTCTTT | CSARETGQGATEAFF
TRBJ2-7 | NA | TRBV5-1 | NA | TGCGCCAGCAGCTTGAAAAGGGAAGGCGAGCAGTACTTC | CASSLKREGEQYF
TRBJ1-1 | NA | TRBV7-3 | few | TGTGCCAGCAGCTTAACGGGTGTGAGAGGATCCGGTGAAGCTTTCTTT | CASSLTGVRGSGEAFF
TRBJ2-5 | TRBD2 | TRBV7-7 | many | TGTGCTAGCAGCTTAGCGCTTAGCGGGGGAAAAGAGACCCAGTACTTC | CASSLALSGGKETQYF
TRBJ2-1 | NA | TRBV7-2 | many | TGTGCCAGCAGCTTCAGGACGGGATACAATGAGCAGTTCTTC | CASSFRTGYNEQFF
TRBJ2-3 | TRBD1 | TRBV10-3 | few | TGTGCCATCAGTGTTGTGACAGGGATGACAGATACGCAGTATTTT | CAISVVTGMTDTQYF
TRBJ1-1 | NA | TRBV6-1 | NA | TGTGCCAGCAGTGAATTCATGGGGAGGCCTGCTAACACTGAAGCTTTCTTT | CASSEFMGRPANTEAFF
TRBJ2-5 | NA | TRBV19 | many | TGTGCCAGTAGTATGGTCAGGGCGGAGACCCAGTACTTC | CASSMVRAETQYF
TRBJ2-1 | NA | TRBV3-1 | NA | TGTGCCAGCAGCCCCCTCAGCGGATCAATCCGCGGGGAGCAGTTCTTC | CASSPLSGSIRGEQFF
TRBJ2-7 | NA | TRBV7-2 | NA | TGTGCCAGCAGCTTGGATCACTCGCCATACGAGCAGTACTTC | CASSLDHSPYEQYF
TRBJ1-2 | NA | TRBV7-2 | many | TGTGCCAGCAGCCCCACCCAAGGACGCTATGGCTACACCTTC | CASSPTQGRYGYTF
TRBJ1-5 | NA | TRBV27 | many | TGTGCCAGCAGCTATAGTAGTAGCAATCAGCCCCAGCATTTT | CASSYSSSNQPQHF
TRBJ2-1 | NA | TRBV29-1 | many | TGCAGCTTCACAAGTGGGGCCAATGAGCAGTTCTTC | CSFTSGANEQFF
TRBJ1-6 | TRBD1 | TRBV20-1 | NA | TGCAGTGCTAGTCGAGACAGGGGGCAGGGCTCACCCCTCCACTTT | CSASRDRGQGSPLHF
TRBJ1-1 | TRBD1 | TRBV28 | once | TGTGCCAGCAGTTTAGCAGGGGGCTTTCGGACTGAAGCTTTCTTT | CASSLAGGFRTEAFF
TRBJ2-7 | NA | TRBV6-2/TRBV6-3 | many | TGTGCCAGCAGTGACCCCACCGGAAGCAGCTCCTACGAGCAGTACTTC | CASSDPTGSSSYEQYF
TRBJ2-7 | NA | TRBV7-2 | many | TGTGCCAGCAGCCAGGGCAAGGGACGGGAATACGAGCAGTACTTC | CASSQGKGREYEQYF
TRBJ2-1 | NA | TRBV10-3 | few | TGTGCCATCAGTGAAAGAAATGAGCAGTTCTTC | CAISERNEQFF
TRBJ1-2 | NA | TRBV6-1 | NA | TGTGCCAGCCGGTGGACGGGTAACTATGGCTACACCTTC | CASRWTGNYGYTF
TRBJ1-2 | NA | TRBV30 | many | TGTGCCTGGAGTTCGCAGTCCTATGGCTACACCTTC | CAWSSQSYGYTF